One and the same sample provided the 26 T cell receptor beta chains below, sequenced in a study of T cells after yellow fever vaccination. Each CDR3 protein is one row after TCRdb ran MiXCR on the 5' RACE reads. The repertoire holds some 350,000 distinct CDR3 sequences, roughly 4% seen once, with approximately 23% in the top ten. The source was PBMCs, collected 5 days after the yellow fever booster vaccination. These receptors came from a man between 18 and 29 years old who received the YFV17D yellow fever vaccine.

Only a few counts were recorded for this clonotype. V gene TRBV6-2 or TRBV6-3 combines with J gene TRBJ1-4; D remains ambiguous. Germline V gene lookup returns CDR1 MNHEY and CDR2 SVGEGT. V dropped 5 bases and J dropped 8 bases, with 12 bases sitting between them. The CDR3 is 13 residues long. CDR3 sequence: CASSLEVEEKLFF. The CDR3, as DNA: TGTGCCAGCAGTCTGGAGGTTGAAGAAAAACTGTTTTTT.

The gene calls are TRBV14 and TRBJ2-7, with D maybe TRBD1 (6 bases). The CDR3 has 14 amino acids. V was clipped by 1 base and J by 5 bases, with 12 bases between them. Germline V CDR1 and CDR2: SGHDN, FVKESK. The CDR3 nucleotides are TGTGCCAGCAGCCAAGTGGTCAGGGGCGACGAGCAGTACTTC. Translating it yields CASSQVVRGDEQYF.

The genes are TRBV4-2 and TRBJ2-1; TRBD2 matches at 8 bases. The germline V gene encodes CDR1 LGHNA and CDR2 YNFKEQ. This CDR3 has 14 residues. V trimming: 5 bases; J trimming: 6 bases; junction bases outside the gene matches: 6. CDR3 sequence (DNA): TGTGCCAGCAGCGAACTAGCGGTTGTCAATGAGCAGTTCTTC. Its protein product is CASSELAVVNEQFF.

To note about this clonotype: In this CDR3 the conserved last residue, phenylalanine or tryptophan, is missing, so a read error is likely. V usage is TRBV7-7 and J usage is TRBJ2-5; 8 bases are a match to TRBD2. CDR1 and CDR2 from the germline V gene are SSHAT and FNYEAQ (reference sequence). The CDR3 is 14 amino acids. In DNA form, the CDR3 reads TGTGCTAGCAGCTCGGGACTAGTAGGAGAGACCCAGTACCTC. It translates to CASSSGLVGETQYL.

V is TRBV12-3 or TRBV12-4 and J is TRBJ2-1; D remains unclear. There are 12 residues in the CDR3. With 4 bases removed from V and 8 bases from J, the gap between germline ends came to 9 bases. In DNA, the CDR3 is TGTGCCAGCAGTTGGGTGGTTCATGAGCAGTTCTTC. It encodes CASSWVVHEQFF.

This clonotype appeared a few times. The chain carries TRBV7-9 and TRBJ2-2, with D perhaps being TRBD1 or TRBD2 (5 bases each). The germline gives CDR1 SEHNR, CDR2 FQNEAQ (reference sequence). The CDR3 spans 16 residues. The ends were cut back, 5 bases at V and 1 base at J, with 14 bases in the middle. The CDR3 bases are TGTGCCAGCAGCCCCCCTTTGGGGGAGAACACCGGGGAGCTGTTTTTT. Encoded protein: CASSPPLGENTGELFF.

This clonotype has a handful of counts. V gene TRBV29-1 combines with J gene TRBJ1-5; the D gene is possibly TRBD1 (6 bases). Per the germline V gene, CDR1 is SQVTM and CDR2 is ANQGSEA. This CDR3 is built from 12 residues. V dropped 6 bases and J dropped 4 bases, with 10 bases sitting between them. CDR3 nucleotide sequence: TGCAGCGTCGGACAGCAAAATCAGCCCCAGCATTTT. As protein: CSVGQQNQPQHF.

This clonotype was counted a few times. The chain has TRBV4-1 and TRBJ2-1; 13 nucleotides match TRBD2. Unmatched junction bases numbered 1, after V lost 3 bases and J lost 2 bases. The CDR3 has 16 residues. CDR1 MGHRA and CDR2 YSYEKL come from the germline V gene. Here the CDR3 DNA reads TGCGCCAGCAGCCAGACTAGCGGGGGGCCCTACAATGAGCAGTTCTTC. Residues: CASSQTSGGPYNEQFF.

This clonotype was recorded at least ten times. The chain carries TRBV6-2 or TRBV6-3 and TRBJ2-1; 14 positions agree with TRBD2. Losses at the gene ends were 2 bases for V and 1 base for J; bases not matched to a gene: 7. Germline CDR1 reads MNHEY; CDR2 reads SVGEGT. The length of the CDR3 is 19 residues. The DNA for the CDR3 is TGTGCCAGCAGTTACCAGACTAGCGGGGGGGCATGGTCCTACAATGAGCAGTTCTTC. Translated: CASSYQTSGGAWSYNEQFF.

This clonotype was picked up many times. The chain links TRBV20-1 to TRBJ1-1; D ambiguous. Germline loops: CDR1 DFQATT, CDR2 SNEGSKA (reference sequence). This CDR3 has 13 amino acids. Deletions cut 7 bases from V and 3 bases from J, with 15 bases between. The CDR3 protein is CSVGGSVDTEAFF. DNA of the CDR3: TGCAGTGTAGGAGGGTCCGTGGACACTGAAGCTTTCTTT.

The V gene is TRBV5-1, the J gene TRBJ2-3; 10 nucleotides match TRBD1. The CDR3 is made up of 17 amino acids. Germline V lookup: CDR1 SGHRS, CDR2 YFSETQ. The V gene end was trimmed by 4 bases and the J gene end by 2 bases; junction bases not matched to a gene: 10. The CDR3 bases are TGCGCCAGCAGCCAACCATTCGGGACAGGGGTCACAGATACGCAGTATTTT. Translating it yields CASSQPFGTGVTDTQYF.

The CDR3 nucleotides are TGTGCCAGCAGTTTCCCCTACGGGGGGGCCCAGCATTTT. Protein product: CASSFPYGGAQHF. This chain links TRBV28 with TRBJ1-5, with D possibly TRBD1 on 5 matching bases. The CDR3 sequence is 13 residues long. Germline values: CDR1 MDHEN, CDR2 SYDVKM. V dropped 3 bases and J dropped 11 bases, with 14 bases sitting between them.

The V call is TRBV6-2 or TRBV6-3, the J call TRBJ1-2; D ambiguous. The CDR3 spans 19 residues. V shed 2 bases and J shed 3 bases, with 25 bases lying between them. The germline gives CDR1 MNHEY, CDR2 SVGEGT. The CDR3 region has the DNA TGTGCCAGCAGTTACCCCCGCGAGGGCACCAGGAGGCTCGACTATGGCTACACCTTC. Amino acid sequence: CASSYPREGTRRLDYGYTF.

This clonotype showed up just a few times. This chain joins TRBV29-1 and TRBJ2-3; D ambiguous. Trimming cost V 3 bases and J 0 bases, with 10 bases left between them. The CDR3 has 14 amino acids. Germline V gives CDR1 SQVTM, CDR2 ANQGSEA. CDR3: CSVDFAASTDTQYF. The CDR3 DNA follows: TGCAGCGTTGATTTCGCCGCTAGCACAGATACGCAGTATTTT.

In this sample, this clonotype turned up a few times. The rearrangement joins TRBV5-1 to TRBJ1-2, with D possibly matching TRBD1 (6 bases). This CDR3 comprises 16 residues. Germline loops: CDR1 SGHRS, CDR2 YFSETQ. The germline V and J ends were trimmed by 4 bases and 2 bases, with 18 bases remaining between them. The CDR3 nucleotides read TGCGCCAGCAGCCCATCGCTGGGGGGCCCCAACTATGGCTACACCTTC. It specifies CASSPSLGGPNYGYTF.

This chain connects TRBV20-1 to TRBJ1-1; D ambiguous. From germline, CDR1 is DFQATT and CDR2 SNEGSKA (reference sequence). V was pared by 2 bases and J by 5 bases, with 18 bases between. The CDR3 contains 15 residues. The CDR3 protein is CSARRPHHSGTEAFF. The CDR3 nucleotides are TGCAGTGCTAGACGCCCGCATCACTCCGGTACTGAAGCTTTCTTT.

This clonotype came up a few times. The chain joins TRBV7-6 to TRBJ1-6, with 8 bases matching TRBD1. CDR3 length: 14 residues. The V segment lost 5 bases and the J segment 5 bases; nucleotides outside the gene matches: 2. Germline loops: CDR1 SGHVS, CDR2 FNYEAQ. Here the CDR3 reads CASSRQGNNSPLHF. CDR3 nucleotides: TGTGCCAGCAGCCGACAGGGGAATAATTCACCCCTCCACTTT. Full variable domain (rest looked up from reference TRBV7-6 and TRBJ1-6): GAGVSQSPRYKVTKRGQDVALRCDPISGHVSLYWYRQALGQGPEFLTYFNYEAQQDKSGLPNDRFSAERPEGSISTLTIQRTEQRDSAMYRCASSRQGNNSPLHFGNGTRLTVT.

The chain recombines TRBV7-2 with TRBJ2-3, with 9 bases aligning to TRBD2. Germline loops: CDR1 SGHTA, CDR2 FQGNSA. Trimming at V came to 1 base and at J to 6 bases, leaving 8 bases not matched to a gene. The CDR3 is 16 residues long. The DNA of the CDR3 is TGTGCCAGCAGCTTAGTTGGCGGGGGGGCCGATGATACGCAGTATTTT. Translation: CASSLVGGGADDTQYF.

V and J are TRBV11-2 and TRBJ2-3, with TRBD1 identical over 7 bases. Germline V gene lookup returns CDR1 SGHAT and CDR2 FQNNGV. V gave up 4 bases and J gave up 0 bases; unmatched junction bases: 10. CDR3 length equals 17 residues. In DNA, the CDR3 is TGTGCCAGCAGCTCCGACCTGACAGGGATTAGCACAGATACGCAGTATTTT. Its translation: CASSSDLTGISTDTQYF.

This sequence joins TRBV7-9 and TRBJ2-7, with 8 bases matching TRBD1. Per the germline V gene, CDR1 is SEHNR and CDR2 is FQNEAQ (reference sequence). Losses at the gene ends were 3 bases for V and 2 bases for J; bases not matched to a gene: 3. There are 14 residues in the CDR3. The DNA for the CDR3 is TGTGCCAGCAGCTTGACAGGGGAAGCCTACGAGCAGTACTTC. Translation gives CASSLTGEAYEQYF.

V usage is TRBV18 and J usage is TRBJ2-7; TRBD1 aligns across 10 bases. CDR1 and CDR2 (germline): KGHSH, LQKENI. This CDR3 spans 15 amino acids. The V segment lost 4 bases and the J segment 4 bases; nucleotides outside the gene matches: 7. CDR3 loop: CASSQTKGQGYEQYF. In DNA form, the CDR3 reads TGTGCCAGCTCACAAACCAAGGGACAGGGGTACGAGCAGTACTTC.

This clonotype was counted only a few times. V is TRBV12-3 or TRBV12-4 and J is TRBJ1-3, with 9 bases fitting TRBD1. The V gene end was trimmed by 6 bases and the J gene end by 3 bases; junction bases not matched to a gene: 6. This CDR3 has 15 amino acids. The CDR3 coding sequence is TGTGCCAGCAGGACACAGGGGGCAGGTGGAAACACCATATATTTT. This codes for CASRTQGAGGNTIYF.

This clonotype showed up just a few times. The V call is TRBV29-1, the J call TRBJ2-3, with a weak D call TRBD2 (5 bases). The CDR3 covers 13 residues. Trimming removed 7 bases from V and 3 bases from J, with 14 bases in between. Germline-derived CDR1 and CDR2 are SQVTM and ANQGSEA. The CDR3 nucleotides read TGCAGCGACCTCCGGGGAAGTACAGATACGCAGTATTTT. This sequence encodes CSDLRGSTDTQYF.

The chain uses TRBV7-9 and TRBJ2-2; tentative D call: TRBD1 (6 bases). V lost 1 base and J lost 0, with 21 bases in between. This CDR3 has 20 amino acids. Germline loops: CDR1 SEHNR, CDR2 FQNEAQ (reference sequence). The CDR3, as DNA: TGTGCCAGCAGCTTAGTCCAGGGGTGGCCGAGGGGCCCGAACACCGGGGAGCTGTTTTTT. Protein product: CASSLVQGWPRGPNTGELFF.

This clonotype was detected many times. This sequence joins TRBV12-3 or TRBV12-4 and TRBJ2-7; D might be TRBD2 (6 bases). CDR3 length: 14 residues. V lost 1 base to trimming and J lost 2 bases, with 9 bases between them. For the CDR3, the DNA is TGTGCCAGCAGTTTAGGAGCGGGCCCCTACGAGCAGTACGTC. It yields the protein CASSLGAGPYEQYV.

This clonotype has a count of ten or more. The V gene is TRBV2, the J gene TRBJ1-3, with D possibly TRBD1 on 5 matching bases. Trimming took off 5 bases at V and 4 bases at J, with 15 bases between the two ends. The germline V gene has CDR1 SNHLY and CDR2 FYNNEI. The CDR3 covers 15 residues. CDR3 sequence (DNA): TGTGCCAGCAGTCGAGACAGTTATGCAGGAAACACCATATATTTT. Translating it yields CASSRDSYAGNTIYF.